These 13 T cell receptor beta chains share one sample of origin, sequenced in a study of blood T cell repertoires in COVID-19. Sequencing was performed with immunoSEQ multiplex PCR; in TCRdb, only in-frame clones are kept and a portion is missing. Here the sample spans around 130,000 clones, 85% to 90% being singletons. Sequencing used peripheral blood. These receptors all come from a man in his 70s with active COVID-19.

The chain has TRBV19 and TRBJ2-1; D unresolved. V was trimmed by 8 bases and J by 0 bases, leaving 8 bases between them. CDR3 length: 13 residues. The germline CDR1 and CDR2 sequences are LNHDA and SQIVND (reference sequence). Written as DNA, the CDR3 is TGTGCCAGTGGGTGGAGCTCCTACAATGAGCAGTTCTTC. It translates to CASGWSSYNEQFF.

The genes are TRBV4-1 and TRBJ2-1, with 7 nucleotides matching TRBD1. The CDR3 has 17 residues. After removal of 4 bases from V and 0 bases from J, the junction contained 9 bases not matched to a gene. Germline V gene sequence: CDR1 MGHRA, CDR2 YSYEKL. In DNA, the CDR3 is TGCGCCAGCAGCCGGTCCGGGACAGTGAACTCCTACAATGAGCAGTTCTTC. This translates into CASSRSGTVNSYNEQFF.

V is TRBV3-1 (or the pseudogene TRBV3-2) and J is TRBJ2-5; TRBD2 matches 7 bases. With V trimmed by 6 bases and J by 5 bases, 6 bases remained unmatched. The CDR3 totals 13 residues. The germline V gene encodes CDR1 LGHDT and CDR2 YNNKEL (reference sequence). CDR3 nucleotide sequence: TGTGCCAGCAGGAAACTAGCGTGGGAGACCCAGTACTTC. Translated: CASRKLAWETQYF.

Only one count was recorded for this clone. This rearrangement joins TRBV7-2 to TRBJ2-2; TRBD1 is a possible D gene (5 bases). With 5 bases removed from V and 8 bases from J, the gap between germline ends came to 15 bases. Germline-derived CDR1 and CDR2 are SGHTA and FQGNSA. The CDR3 is made up of 14 amino acids. The CDR3, as DNA: TGTGCCAGCAGCCAGGGCGCATTCAGAGGGGAGCTGTTTTTT. As protein: CASSQGAFRGELFF.

This clone has just a few counts. The genes are TRBV5-4 and TRBJ1-3; 8 nucleotides align to TRBD1. The CDR3 contains 13 residues. Germline V gives CDR1 SGHNT, CDR2 YYREEE (reference sequence). Trimming cost V 3 bases and J 7 bases; bases outside gene matches: 3. The CDR3 nucleotides read TGTGCCAGCAGCTCAGGACAGGGCAACACCATATATTTT. Its protein product is CASSSGQGNTIYF.

The genes are TRBV2 and TRBJ2-6; 7 bases match TRBD1. V lost 8 bases to trimming and J lost 0 bases; unmatched junction nucleotides: 16. Germline lookup yields CDR1 SNHLY and CDR2 FYNNEI. This CDR3 is built from 19 residues. The CDR3 DNA is TGTGCCAGCTCTGACCTGGGACAGTCACCTCCCTCTGGGGCCAACGTCCTGACTTTC. The encoded protein is CASSDLGQSPPSGANVLTF.

The chain joins TRBV5-4 to TRBJ2-5; 7 bases match TRBD2. Trimming removed 4 bases from V and 1 base from J; junction bases left unmatched: 4. The germline CDR1 and CDR2 sequences are SGHNT and YYREEE (reference sequence). CDR3 length: 14 residues. The CDR3 DNA follows: TGTGCCAGCAGCCTGGGGACTATCCAAGAGACCCAGTACTTC. This encodes CASSLGTIQETQYF.

This chain links TRBV6-5 with TRBJ1-5; D may be TRBD1 (6 bases). V lost 4 bases and J lost 0, with 13 bases in between. CDR3 length: 16 residues. CDR1 MNHEY and CDR2 SVGAGI come from the germline V gene. The CDR3 nucleotides are TGTGCCAGCAGTTTACAGGGTCGTCGTAGCAATCAGCCCCAGCATTTT. Its translation: CASSLQGRRSNQPQHF.

The rearrangement links TRBV6-5 to TRBJ2-1, with 11 bases identical to TRBD2. Germline V gives CDR1 MNHEY, CDR2 SVGAGI. This CDR3 region has 14 residues. V lost 5 bases and J lost 9; bases outside the gene matches: 6. CDR3 residues: CASSLAGGRFEQFF. In nucleotides, the CDR3 is TGTGCCAGCAGTCTAGCGGGAGGACGATTTGAGCAGTTCTTC.

This sequence joins TRBV14 and TRBJ2-7; D remains ambiguous. The CDR3 totals 12 residues. Germline CDR1 SGHDN, CDR2 FVKESK. Trimming stripped 0 bases from V and 3 bases from J, with 3 bases between. The CDR3 region has the DNA TGTGCCAGCAGCCAAGAACACTACGAGCAGTACTTC. Residues: CASSQEHYEQYF.

This chain links TRBV5-5 with TRBJ2-2, with a possible D match to TRBD1 (5 bases). The germline V gene encodes CDR1 SGHKS and CDR2 YYEKEE (reference sequence). V gave up 1 base and J gave up 1 base, with 8 bases separating them. The CDR3 totals 15 residues. The CDR3 here is CASSLLTGNTGELFF. As DNA, the CDR3 is TGTGCCAGCAGCTTGCTAACAGGGAACACCGGGGAGCTGTTTTTT.

This clone came up once. The chain has TRBV5-1 and TRBJ1-1; maybe TRBD1 (5 bases). The CDR3 totals 13 residues. The germline V gene encodes CDR1 SGHRS and CDR2 YFSETQ. The V end was cut by 4 bases, the J end by 2 bases, with 9 bases between. The CDR3 loop reads CASSLTGNTEAFF. For the CDR3, the DNA is TGCGCCAGCAGCCTCACAGGTAACACTGAAGCTTTCTTT.

The V call is TRBV28, the J call TRBJ2-5, with 8 bases matching TRBD1. The junction had 10 bases not matched to a gene; V was cut back by 5 bases and J by 2 bases. CDR1 is MDHEN and CDR2 is SYDVKM in the germline V gene. The CDR3 is 16 residues long. In DNA, the CDR3 is TGTGCCAGCAGTCTGCCTGAGGGGACAGGACAAGAGACCCAGTACTTC. Amino acid sequence: CASSLPEGTGQETQYF. The complete variable domain, with remaining parts taken from reference TRBV28 and TRBJ2-5, reads DVKVTQSSRYLVKRTGEKVFLECVQDMDHENMFWYRQDPGLGLRLIYFSYDVKMKEKGDIPEGYSVSREKKERFSLILESASTNQTSMYLCASSLPEGTGQETQYFGPGTRLLVL.